The source of this T cell receptor (beta chain) is a study of blood T cell repertoires in COVID-19. Two negative PCRs, clearance, or symptom resolution were required of recovered Cohort 3 donors. Per the original methods: Scientists estimated how many nucleated cells there were by amplifying reference gene primers. The method was immunoSEQ multiplex PCR; TCRdb's version includes in-frame clones alone and lacks a portion of them. The DNA was the basis for D and trimming; V, J and clone size are from that table. The top ten clones hold 8% to 13% of a sample with roughly 300,000 clones, about nine tenths of them seen once. V was shortened by 6 bases and J by 2 bases, with 20 bases between the two germline ends. The CDR3 is made up of 16 amino acids. CDR1 is SGHNT and CDR2 is YYREEE in the germline V gene (reference sequence).

The genes are TRBV5-4 and TRBJ1-2; D might be TRBD1 (6 bases). The sequence came from a woman aged 18 to 35 who had recovered from COVID-19. The sequencing sample was made of PBMCs or T cells enriched from blood (not recorded which). In DNA form, the CDR3 reads TGTGCCAGCACCCGAACGGGGGGCGCCGGGAACTATGGCTACACCTTC. It specifies CASTRTGGAGNYGYTF.